These 20 T cell receptor beta chains share one sample of origin, sequenced in a study of blood T cell repertoires in COVID-19. Produced via immunoSEQ multiplex PCR; TCRdb's table is partial and in-frame only. The sample lists around 190,000 clones; 84% were seen once. Sequencing was performed on PBMCs or T cells enriched from blood (not recorded which). These receptors were taken from a young woman who had been exposed to COVID-19.

The chain has TRBV19 and TRBJ1-5, with a tentative D call TRBD1 (6 bases). The CDR3 spans 15 residues. Germline V lookup: CDR1 LNHDA, CDR2 SQIVND (reference sequence). The V end lost 2 bases, the J end lost 4 bases, and 12 bases lay between the germline ends. CDR3 in DNA: TGTGCCAGTAGTATAATAGGGACATTTAATCAGCCCCAGCATTTT. Its protein product is CASSIIGTFNQPQHF.

The chain links TRBV19 to TRBJ1-2, with D perhaps TRBD1 (5 bases). The V and J ends lost 3 bases and 3 bases respectively, with 8 bases between them. The CDR3 loop spans 13 amino acids. Germline values: CDR1 LNHDA, CDR2 SQIVND (reference sequence). CDR3 in amino acids: CASSIGGDYGYTF. The DNA of the CDR3 is TGTGCCAGTAGTATTGGAGGGGACTATGGCTACACCTTC.

This chain links TRBV30 with TRBJ1-2, with D unclear. CDR1 is GTSNPN and CDR2 is SVGIG in the germline V gene (reference sequence). The ends were cut back, 4 bases at V and 8 bases at J, with 32 bases in the middle. The CDR3 is 18 residues long. CDR3 nucleotides: TGTGCCTGGACAGCGGGGTGGGCCTCAGGATCTCCTATGCGGGGCTACACCTTC. This sequence encodes CAWTAGWASGSPMRGYTF.

In this sample, this clone turned up a few times. The chain uses TRBV11-3 and TRBJ2-7; no definite D call. CDR1 is SGHNT, CDR2 YENEEA, per germline. The CDR3 loop spans 15 amino acids. Trimming took 2 bases from V and 5 from J, leaving 16 bases between them. The CDR3 coding sequence is TGTGCCAGCAGCTTATCCCCTAGAACTCCCCACGAGCAGTACTTC. Residues: CASSLSPRTPHEQYF.

This clone was recorded a few times. The genes are TRBV4-1 and TRBJ1-1; the D gene is possibly TRBD1 (5 bases). The CDR3 contains 14 residues. Trimming shortened V by 1 base and J by 5 bases, and 11 bases separated the two germline ends. The germline CDR1 and CDR2 sequences are MGHRA and YSYEKL. The CDR3 loop reads CASSQVGGETEAFF. Written as DNA, the CDR3 is TGCGCCAGCAGCCAAGTTGGGGGGGAAACTGAAGCTTTCTTT.

The V call is TRBV9, the J call TRBJ1-6; possibly TRBD1 for D (5 bases). In germline, CDR1 is SGDLS, CDR2 YYNGEE. This CDR3 region has 14 residues. V dropped 5 bases and J dropped 7 bases, with 13 bases sitting between them. CDR3 nucleotides: TGTGCCAGCAGGGAAGGGGCAGGCAATTCACCCCTCCACTTT. Translated, it gives CASREGAGNSPLHF.

This chain links TRBV24-1 with TRBJ2-1, with 7 bases identical to TRBD2. This CDR3 has 15 residues. V lost 6 bases to trimming and J lost 2 bases; unmatched junction nucleotides: 6. The germline CDR1 and CDR2 sequences are KGHDR and SFDVKD. Here the CDR3 DNA reads TGTGCCACCAGTCGGGGTGGGGGGGCCTACAATGAGCAGTTCTTC. Amino acid sequence: CATSRGGGAYNEQFF.

V and J are TRBV2 and TRBJ1-1; weak D call: TRBD1 (6 bases). The germline CDR1 and CDR2 sequences are SNHLY and FYNNEI. Trimming removed 3 bases from V and 2 bases from J, with 13 bases in between. The CDR3 is made up of 15 amino acids. The CDR3 DNA is TGTGCCAGCAGTGACTCCGGACAGATAAACACTGAAGCTTTCTTT. Its protein is CASSDSGQINTEAFF.

The V gene is TRBV5-1, the J gene TRBJ2-1; 11 nucleotides align to TRBD2. Germline V gene lookup returns CDR1 SGHRS and CDR2 YFSETQ. V shed 0 bases, J shed 5 bases, and the junction held 4 bases outside the gene matches. The CDR3 has 16 amino acids. CDR3 sequence (DNA): TGCGCCAGCAGCTTGGTTACTAGCGGGGGTCACAATGAGCAGTTCTTC. This encodes CASSLVTSGGHNEQFF.

J is TRBJ1-1 and V is TRBV2; D perhaps matches TRBD1 (6 bases). The CDR3 runs to 14 residues. The germline V gene has CDR1 SNHLY and CDR2 FYNNEI. Trimming cost V 5 bases and J 1 base, with 11 bases left between them. CDR3: CASSTKDRNTEAFF. In DNA form, the CDR3 reads TGTGCCAGCAGTACCAAGGACAGGAACACTGAAGCTTTCTTT.

CDR3 sequence (DNA): TGTGCCAGCAGTGAAACTAGCGGGGGAAAAGCAGATACGCAGTATTTT. Residues: CASSETSGGKADTQYF. The chain recombines TRBV6-4 with TRBJ2-3; 11 bases line up with TRBD2. V gave up 3 bases and J gave up 4 bases; unmatched junction bases: 6. The CDR3 sequence is 16 residues long. Germline V lookup: CDR1 MRHNA, CDR2 SNTAGT.

The chain carries TRBV7-2 and TRBJ2-3, with D possibly being TRBD2 (5 bases). Germline loops: CDR1 SGHTA, CDR2 FQGNSA. The CDR3 is made up of 14 amino acids. V dropped 5 bases and J dropped 2 bases, with 11 bases sitting between them. The CDR3 sequence is CASSPGTNTDTQYF. Written as DNA, the CDR3 is TGTGCCAGCAGCCCGGGAACCAACACAGATACGCAGTATTTT.

The table lists this clone with a few counts. This chain uses TRBV19 with TRBJ1-4; D gene ambiguous. V lost 7 bases and J lost 10, with 19 bases in between. The CDR3 is 14 amino acids. CDR1 and CDR2 (germline): LNHDA, SQIVND (reference sequence). CDR3 loop: CASKKTIGVGKLFF. The CDR3 DNA is TGTGCCAGTAAAAAGACAATAGGCGTTGGAAAACTGTTTTTT.

This chain joins TRBV30 and TRBJ1-6; 9 bases are a match to TRBD1. The CDR3 has 15 residues. Germline CDR1 is GTSNPN and CDR2 is SVGIG (reference sequence). Trimming took 4 bases from V and 7 from J; bases not matched to a gene: 8. This CDR3 is CAWTPSTGGNSPLHF. DNA of the CDR3: TGTGCCTGGACCCCCTCGACAGGGGGGAATTCACCCCTCCACTTT.

This rearrangement joins TRBV6-2 or TRBV6-3 to TRBJ2-7; D call uncertain. The CDR3 length is 14 residues. Trimming stripped 5 bases from V and 2 bases from J, with 13 bases between. Germline V CDR1 and CDR2: MNHEY, SVGEGT. For the CDR3, the DNA is TGTGCCAGCAGTCCCCTTCCAGGAACCTACGAGCAGTACTTC. It codes for CASSPLPGTYEQYF.

V and J are TRBV14 and TRBJ2-2; 8 positions agree with TRBD1. V shed 4 bases, J shed 6 bases, and the junction held 4 bases outside the gene matches. CDR1 SGHDN and CDR2 FVKESK come from the germline V gene. The CDR3 length is 14 residues. CDR3 protein: CASSPRTGSGELFF. For the CDR3, the DNA is TGTGCCAGCAGCCCCCGGACAGGGTCCGGGGAGCTGTTTTTT.

The chain employs TRBV24-1 and TRBJ2-3; no firm D call. Germline CDR1 and CDR2: KGHDR and SFDVKD. The germline V and J ends were trimmed by 4 bases and 4 bases, with 5 bases remaining between them. This CDR3 is built from 12 residues. The CDR3 DNA sequence: TGTGCCACCAGTGACGGGTCAGATACGCAGTATTTT. Protein product: CATSDGSDTQYF.

This clone was counted a few times. This chain connects TRBV29-1 to TRBJ1-2, with 10 nucleotides matching TRBD1. The V segment lost 6 bases and the J segment 7 bases; nucleotides outside the gene matches: 11. Germline values: CDR1 SQVTM, CDR2 ANQGSEA. CDR3 length: 14 amino acids. The CDR3 loop is CSVPIGTGAAGYTF. CDR3 sequence (DNA): TGCAGCGTCCCCATCGGGACAGGGGCTGCTGGCTACACCTTC.

This clone came up a few times. The chain links TRBV13 to TRBJ1-2; TRBD1 matches 8 bases. V gave up 0 bases and J gave up 4 bases; unmatched junction bases: 4. There are 15 residues in the CDR3. CDR1 PRHDT and CDR2 FYEKMQ come from the germline V gene (reference sequence). This CDR3 reads CASSLGGQARYGYTF. CDR3 DNA: TGTGCCAGCAGCTTAGGGGGACAGGCCCGCTATGGCTACACCTTC.

The V gene is TRBV5-1, the J gene TRBJ1-1, with D tentatively TRBD1 (5 bases). V was cut by 0 bases and J by 8 bases, with 11 bases left in between. CDR3 length equals 13 residues. From germline, CDR1 is SGHRS and CDR2 YFSETQ. CDR3 protein: CASSLASSGEAFF. CDR3 in DNA: TGCGCCAGCAGCTTGGCAAGTTCAGGGGAAGCTTTCTTT.